Sequencing of this TCR beta chain was carried out in a study of blood T cell repertoires in COVID-19. Sequenced by immunoSEQ multiplex PCR; TCRdb stores in-frame clones only, minus some. This sample has about 59,000 clones, with around 80% found just once. Looked up from germline, CDR1 is SGHNT and CDR2 is YYREEE (reference sequence). V trimming: 4 bases; J trimming: 9 bases; junction bases outside the gene matches: 13. The CDR3 covers 16 residues. The sequence came from a man aged 60 to 69 with acute or convalescent COVID-19. The sample was peripheral blood. This chain links TRBV5-4 with TRBJ1-6; TRBD1 matches 7 bases. CDR3 DNA sequence: TGTGCCAGCAGCCCGCGGTTAGACAGGGTTTTTTCACCCCTCCACTTT. Translated, it gives CASSPRLDRVFSPLHF.